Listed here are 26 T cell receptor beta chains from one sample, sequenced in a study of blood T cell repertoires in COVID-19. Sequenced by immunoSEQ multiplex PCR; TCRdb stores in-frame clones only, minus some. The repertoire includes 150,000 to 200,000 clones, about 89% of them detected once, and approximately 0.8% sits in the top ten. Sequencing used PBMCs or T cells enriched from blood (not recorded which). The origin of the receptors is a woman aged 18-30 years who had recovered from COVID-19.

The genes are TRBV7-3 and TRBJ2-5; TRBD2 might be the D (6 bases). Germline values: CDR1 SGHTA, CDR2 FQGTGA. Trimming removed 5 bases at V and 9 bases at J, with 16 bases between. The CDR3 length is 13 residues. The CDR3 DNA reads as TGTGCCAGCAGCCTCGGACTAACGGGGGCCCAGTACTTC. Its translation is CASSLGLTGAQYF.

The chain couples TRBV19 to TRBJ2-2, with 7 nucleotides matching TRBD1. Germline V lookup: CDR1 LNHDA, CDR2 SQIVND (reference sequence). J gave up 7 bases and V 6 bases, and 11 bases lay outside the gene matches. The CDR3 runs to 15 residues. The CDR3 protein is CASSRTGTRGGELFF. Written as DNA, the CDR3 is TGTGCCAGTAGCCGGACAGGTACCCGTGGCGGGGAGCTGTTTTTT.

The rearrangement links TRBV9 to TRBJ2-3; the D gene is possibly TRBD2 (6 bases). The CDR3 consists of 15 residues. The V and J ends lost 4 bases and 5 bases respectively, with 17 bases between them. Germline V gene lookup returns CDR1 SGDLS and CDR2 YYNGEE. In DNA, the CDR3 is TGTGCCAGCAGCAGTTCCCTTCGGGGGAAAGATACGCAGTATTTT. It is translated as CASSSSLRGKDTQYF.

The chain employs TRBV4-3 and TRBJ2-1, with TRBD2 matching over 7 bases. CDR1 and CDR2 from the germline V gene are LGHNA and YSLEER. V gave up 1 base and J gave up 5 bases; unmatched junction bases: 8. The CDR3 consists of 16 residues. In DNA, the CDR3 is TGCGCCAGCAGCCAAGGCCTAGCGGAGGGAGACAATGAGCAGTTCTTC. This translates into CASSQGLAEGDNEQFF.

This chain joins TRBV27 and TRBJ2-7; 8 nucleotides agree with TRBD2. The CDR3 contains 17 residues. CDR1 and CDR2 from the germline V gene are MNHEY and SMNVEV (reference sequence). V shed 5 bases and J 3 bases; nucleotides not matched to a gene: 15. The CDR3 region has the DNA TGTGCCAGCAGTCCATCAAACGCGGGAGGCTCTGTCTACGAGCAGTACTTC. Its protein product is CASSPSNAGGSVYEQYF.

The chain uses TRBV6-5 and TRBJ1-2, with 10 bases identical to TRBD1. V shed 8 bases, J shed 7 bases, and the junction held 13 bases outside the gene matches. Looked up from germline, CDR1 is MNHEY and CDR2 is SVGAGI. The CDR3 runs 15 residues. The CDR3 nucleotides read TGTGCCAGCTCCCTCTTTCGGACAGGGGGAGGTGGCTACACCTTC. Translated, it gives CASSLFRTGGGGYTF.

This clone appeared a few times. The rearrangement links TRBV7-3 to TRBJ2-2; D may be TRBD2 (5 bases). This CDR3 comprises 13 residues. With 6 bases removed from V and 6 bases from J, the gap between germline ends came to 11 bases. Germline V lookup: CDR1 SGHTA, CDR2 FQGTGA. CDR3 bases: TGTGCCAGCAGATCCACGGGGTCCGGGGAGCTGTTTTTT. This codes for CASRSTGSGELFF.

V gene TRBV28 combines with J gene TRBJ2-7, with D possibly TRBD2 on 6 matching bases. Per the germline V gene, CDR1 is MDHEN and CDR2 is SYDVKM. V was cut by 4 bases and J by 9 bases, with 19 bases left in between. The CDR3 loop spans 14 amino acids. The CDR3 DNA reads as TGTGCCAGCAGTTCGGTGACTCGACTAGACCGGCAGTACTTC. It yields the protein CASSSVTRLDRQYF.

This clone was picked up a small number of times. The CDR3 here is CASSPLMGASNQPQHF. The CDR3 DNA sequence: TGTGCCAGCAGCCCCTTGATGGGGGCGAGCAATCAGCCCCAGCATTTT. The chain uses TRBV7-8 and TRBJ1-5, with D tentatively TRBD1 (6 bases). Trimming removed 5 bases at V and 1 base at J, with 15 bases between. The germline CDR1 and CDR2 sequences are SGHVS and FQNEAQ. CDR3 length: 16 residues.

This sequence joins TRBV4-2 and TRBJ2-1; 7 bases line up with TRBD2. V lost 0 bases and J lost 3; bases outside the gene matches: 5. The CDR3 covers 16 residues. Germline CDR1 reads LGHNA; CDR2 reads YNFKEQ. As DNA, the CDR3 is TGTGCCAGCAGCCAAGAAGGCGGGGGAGACTACAATGAGCAGTTCTTC. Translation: CASSQEGGGDYNEQFF.

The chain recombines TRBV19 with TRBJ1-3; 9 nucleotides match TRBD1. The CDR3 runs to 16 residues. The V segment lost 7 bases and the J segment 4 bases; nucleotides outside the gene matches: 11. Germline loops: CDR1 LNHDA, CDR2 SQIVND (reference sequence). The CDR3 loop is CASILSGTGFGNTIYF. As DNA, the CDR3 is TGTGCCAGTATCCTATCCGGGACAGGGTTCGGAAACACCATATATTTT.

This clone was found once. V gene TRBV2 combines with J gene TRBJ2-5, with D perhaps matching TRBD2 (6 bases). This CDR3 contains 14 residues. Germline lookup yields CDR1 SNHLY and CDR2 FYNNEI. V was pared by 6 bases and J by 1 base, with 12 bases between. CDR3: CASRRREPQETQYF. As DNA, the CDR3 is TGTGCCAGCAGACGACGGGAGCCCCAAGAGACCCAGTACTTC.

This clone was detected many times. CDR3 coding DNA: TGTGCCAGCAGCGTAGGGGGAGGCGGAGATACGCAGTATTTT. Translating gives CASSVGGGGDTQYF. The chain uses TRBV9 and TRBJ2-3; possibly TRBD2 for D (6 bases). This CDR3 is built from 14 residues. The V end lost 0 bases, the J end lost 5 bases, and 10 bases lay between the germline ends. CDR1 is SGDLS, CDR2 YYNGEE, per germline.

The CDR3: CASSPSGGGETQYF. The CDR3 bases are TGTGCCAGCAGCCCTTCGGGAGGGGGGGAGACCCAGTACTTC. V and J are TRBV4-2 and TRBJ2-5; 8 bases agree with TRBD2. In germline, CDR1 is LGHNA, CDR2 YNFKEQ. Unmatched junction bases numbered 6, after V lost 4 bases and J lost 5 bases. There are 14 residues in the CDR3.

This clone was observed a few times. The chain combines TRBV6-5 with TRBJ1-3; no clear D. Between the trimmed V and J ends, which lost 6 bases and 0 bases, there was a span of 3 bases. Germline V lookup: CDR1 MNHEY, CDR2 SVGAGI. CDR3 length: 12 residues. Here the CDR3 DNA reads TGTGCCAGCAGCCTCTCTGGAAACACCATATATTTT. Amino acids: CASSLSGNTIYF.

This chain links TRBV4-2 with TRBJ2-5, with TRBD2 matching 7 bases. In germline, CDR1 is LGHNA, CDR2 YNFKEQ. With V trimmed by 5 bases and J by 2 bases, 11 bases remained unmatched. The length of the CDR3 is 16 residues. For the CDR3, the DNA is TGTGCCAGCAGCACAAGAATAGCGGGCCAACAAGAGACCCAGTACTTC. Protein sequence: CASSTRIAGQQETQYF.

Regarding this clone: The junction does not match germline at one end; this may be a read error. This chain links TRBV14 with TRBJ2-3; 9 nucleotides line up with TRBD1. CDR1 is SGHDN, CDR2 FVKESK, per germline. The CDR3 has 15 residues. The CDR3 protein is CASNQGTGRPDTQYF. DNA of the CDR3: TGTGCCAGCAACCAAGGGACAGGGAGGCCAGATACGCAGTATTTT.

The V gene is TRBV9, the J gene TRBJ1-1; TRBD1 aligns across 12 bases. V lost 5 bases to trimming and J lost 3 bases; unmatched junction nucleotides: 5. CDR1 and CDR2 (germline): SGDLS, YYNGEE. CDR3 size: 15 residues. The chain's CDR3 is CASRPGQGADTEAFF. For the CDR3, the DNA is TGTGCCAGCAGGCCGGGACAGGGGGCCGACACTGAAGCTTTCTTT.

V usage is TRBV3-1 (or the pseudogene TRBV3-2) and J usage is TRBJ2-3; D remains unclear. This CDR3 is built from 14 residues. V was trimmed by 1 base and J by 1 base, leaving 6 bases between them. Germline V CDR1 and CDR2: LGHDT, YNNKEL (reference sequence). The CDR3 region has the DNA TGTGCCAGCAGCCAAGTGACTGGCACAGATACGCAGTATTTT. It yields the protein CASSQVTGTDTQYF.

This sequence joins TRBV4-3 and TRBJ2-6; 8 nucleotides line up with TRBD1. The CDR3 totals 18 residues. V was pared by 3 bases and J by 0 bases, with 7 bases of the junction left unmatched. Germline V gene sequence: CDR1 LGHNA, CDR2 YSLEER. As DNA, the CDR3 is TGCGCCAGCAGCCAGATGGACAGGGCAGACTCTGGGGCCAACGTCCTGACTTTC. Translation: CASSQMDRADSGANVLTF.

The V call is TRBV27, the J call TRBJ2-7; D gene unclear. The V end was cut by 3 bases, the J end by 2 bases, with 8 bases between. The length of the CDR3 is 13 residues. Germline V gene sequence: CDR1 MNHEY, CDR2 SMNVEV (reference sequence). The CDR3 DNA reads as TGTGCCAGCAGTTTTGGCCAAGCCTACGAGCAGTACTTC. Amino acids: CASSFGQAYEQYF.

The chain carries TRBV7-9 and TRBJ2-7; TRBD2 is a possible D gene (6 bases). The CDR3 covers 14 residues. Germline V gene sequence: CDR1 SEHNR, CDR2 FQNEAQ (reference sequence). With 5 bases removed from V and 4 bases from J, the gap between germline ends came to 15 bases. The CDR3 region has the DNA TGTGCCAGCAGCCCTGGCTTTGGGGGGTACGAGCAGTACTTC. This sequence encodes CASSPGFGGYEQYF.

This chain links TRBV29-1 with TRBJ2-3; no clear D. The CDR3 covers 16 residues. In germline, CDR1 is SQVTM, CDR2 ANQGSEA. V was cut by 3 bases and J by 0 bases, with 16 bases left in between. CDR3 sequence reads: CSVEDTGSPSTDTQYF. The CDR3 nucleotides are TGCAGCGTTGAGGATACGGGTTCCCCTAGCACAGATACGCAGTATTTT.

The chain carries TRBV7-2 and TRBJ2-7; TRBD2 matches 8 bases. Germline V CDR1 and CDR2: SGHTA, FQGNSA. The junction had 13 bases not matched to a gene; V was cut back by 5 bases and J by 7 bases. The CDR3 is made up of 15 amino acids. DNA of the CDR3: TGTGCCAGCAGCCTGGGGGGTAGCGGGGTAAGGGAGCAGTACTTC. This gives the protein CASSLGGSGVREQYF.

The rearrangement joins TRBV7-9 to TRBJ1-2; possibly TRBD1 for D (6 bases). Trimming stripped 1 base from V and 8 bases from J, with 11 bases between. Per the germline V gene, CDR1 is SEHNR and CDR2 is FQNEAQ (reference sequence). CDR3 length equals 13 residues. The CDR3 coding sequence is TGTGCCAGCAGCTTAGTGTCAGGGGACGGCTACACCTTC. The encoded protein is CASSLVSGDGYTF.

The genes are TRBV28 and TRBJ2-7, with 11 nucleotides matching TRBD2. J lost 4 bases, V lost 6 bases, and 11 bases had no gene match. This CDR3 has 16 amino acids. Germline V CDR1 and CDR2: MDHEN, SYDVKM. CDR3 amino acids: CASSLELAGESYEQYF. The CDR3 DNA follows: TGTGCCAGCAGCCTGGAACTAGCGGGAGAGTCATACGAGCAGTACTTC. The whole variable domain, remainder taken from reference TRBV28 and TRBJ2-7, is DVKVTQSSRYLVKRTGEKVFLECVQDMDHENMFWYRQDPGLGLRLIYFSYDVKMKEKGDIPEGYSVSREKKERFSLILESASTNQTSMYLCASSLELAGESYEQYFGPGTRLTVT.